This TCR beta chain was identified during a study of cytomegalovirus exposure and HLA in healthy donors. Study-wide results and caveats: One variant, a missense change in DCLRE1C, was linked in a later analysis to TCR beta V- and J-gene trimming. Per a later analysis, HLA-associated TCR beta chains showed more clonal expansion than other, equally common TCR beta chains.

Of note for this clone: Its target is not known.

It was with 60 Vbeta and 13 Jbeta primers that the PCR ran. TCRdb's table, derived via immunoSEQ multiplex PCR, lists solely in-frame clones and lacks some. The sample yields about 200,000 clones, around four fifths seen once. This sequence originates from a middle-aged man in good health and CMV-seropositive. The sequenced sample was PBMCs.

CDR3 sequence reads: CASSVTSADTQYF. The CDR3, as DNA: TGTGCCAGCAGCGTTACTAGCGCAGATACGCAGTATTTT. V usage is TRBV9 and J usage is TRBJ2-3; 7 nucleotides line up with TRBD2. The CDR3 runs to 13 residues. Losses at the gene ends were 2 bases for V and 4 bases for J; bases not matched to a gene: 1. Per germline, CDR1 SGDLS and CDR2 YYNGEE.